A selection of T cell receptor beta chains follows, all from one sample in a study of blood T cell repertoires in COVID-19. Sequencing used immunoSEQ multiplex PCR; TCRdb keeps in-frame clones, though not all of them. The sample includes 130,000 to 150,000 clones, approximately 90% of them seen just once. The sequenced material came from peripheral blood. The receptors were sampled from a woman between 35 and 50 years old with acute or convalescent COVID-19. Both conserved end residues are part of each CDR3. The D gene is left open where the match is weak. Not all rows give a size; the values are once, few, many and, for expanded clones, a class.

>TRBJ1-2|TRBV24-1|NA|once
TGTGCCACCAGTGACCATTCTAGACTGGCGGCCGGTGGCTACACCTTC
CATSDHSRLAAGGYTF
>TRBJ1-1|TRBV6-5|NA|NA
TGTGCCAGCAGTTCCGTGACAGGAACTAACACTGAAGCTTTCTTT
CASSSVTGTNTEAFF
>TRBJ2-2|TRBV7-7|NA|NA
TGTGCTAGCAGTCACGGGGACTTACCCGGGGAGCTGTTTTTT
CASSHGDLPGELFF
>TRBJ2-1|TRBV4-1|NA|NA
TGCGCCAGCAGCCACTTTGGGGACTTGGACAATGAGCAGTTCTTC
CASSHFGDLDNEQFF
>TRBJ2-1|TRBV7-9|TRBD1|NA
TGTGCCAGCAGTCGGACAGGATCCTACAATGAGCAGTTCTTC
CASSRTGSYNEQFF
>TRBJ2-3|TRBV27|NA|NA
TGTGCCAGCAGTTTACCCAGGGATGGGAAAGATACGCAGTATTTT
CASSLPRDGKDTQYF
>TRBJ2-1|TRBV7-3|NA|NA
TGTGCCAGCAGCTTAACTCTAAGCTCCTACAATGAGCAGTTCTTC
CASSLTLSSYNEQFF
>TRBJ1-2|TRBV29-1|NA|NA
TGCAGCGTTGTAGGACAGCCCTATGGCTACACCTTC
CSVVGQPYGYTF
>TRBJ2-7|TRBV29-1|NA|NA
TGCAGCGTTGAAGACGGGGTCTCCTACGAGCAGTACTTC
CSVEDGVSYEQYF
>TRBJ1-5|TRBV5-1|TRBD1|NA
TGCGCCAGCAGCTTAACAGGGGAACAGCCCCAGCATTTT
CASSLTGEQPQHF
>TRBJ1-6|TRBV7-9|NA|NA
TGTGCCAGCACCGAGACAGGCTATAATTCACCCCTCCACTTT
CASTETGYNSPLHF
>TRBJ1-2|TRBV7-9|NA|NA
TGTGCCAGCAGCTCTAATTATGGCTACACCTTC
CASSSNYGYTF
>TRBJ1-3|TRBV27|TRBD1|NA
TGTGCCAGCAGTCCCCGGACAGGGGCTGGAAACACCATATATTTT
CASSPRTGAGNTIYF
>TRBJ1-2|TRBV6-2/TRBV6-3|TRBD1|NA
TGTGCCAGCAGTTACTGGACTCTCCGGGACAGGGATGGCTACACCTTC
CASSYWTLRDRDGYTF
>TRBJ1-6|TRBV2|TRBD1|NA
TGTGCCAGCAGTGAGGACAGGGGGCTGAATAATTCACCCCTCCACTTT
CASSEDRGLNNSPLHF
>TRBJ1-5|TRBV6-6|NA|NA
TGTGCCAGCAGCTACCCCCCCACAGATCAGAATCAGCCCCAGCATTTT
CASSYPPTDQNQPQHF
>TRBJ1-1|TRBV21-1|NA|NA
TGTGCCAGCACAGGGGCACCGAGGGGCACTGAAGCTTTCTTT
CASTGAPRGTEAFF
>TRBJ2-1|TRBV6-6|TRBD2|NA
TGTGCCAGCAGTTACCCCGCAGCGGGAGGTGGTGATGAGCAGTTCTTC
CASSYPAAGGGDEQFF
>TRBJ2-1|TRBV7-2|TRBD2|NA
TGTGCCAGCAGCTTAGCCCCCACCTTAGCGGGGGGCCCCTACAATGAGCAGTTCTTC
CASSLAPTLAGGPYNEQFF
>TRBJ2-1|TRBV10-3|NA|NA
TGTGCCATCAGTGAATCGGGGGGCATTACATACAATGAGCAGTTCTTC
CAISESGGITYNEQFF
>TRBJ1-1|TRBV14|NA|NA
TGTGCCAGCAGCCAAGCGACAGTAGGGACTGAAGCTTTCTTT
CASSQATVGTEAFF
>TRBJ1-3|TRBV5-1|TRBD1|NA
TGCGCCAGCAGCACGTGGACAGGGGTCTTCTCTGGAAACACCATATATTTT
CASSTWTGVFSGNTIYF
>TRBJ2-7|TRBV19|NA|NA
TGTGCCAGTAGCCTCAGCGGGTTATCCTACGAGCAGTACTTC
CASSLSGLSYEQYF
>TRBJ2-7|TRBV5-1|TRBD1|NA
TGCGCCAGCAGCTTGGGGGGGACAGGGCCTTGGGACGAGCAGTACTTC
CASSLGGTGPWDEQYF
>TRBJ2-3|TRBV5-1|NA|NA
TGCGCCAGCAGCTTGTTCGTAGATTTAGATACGCAGTATTTT
CASSLFVDLDTQYF
>TRBJ1-2|TRBV7-8|TRBD1|NA
TGTGCCAGCAGCCCGAGACAGGGTGGCTACACCTTC
CASSPRQGGYTF
>TRBJ2-7|TRBV5-5|NA|NA
TGTGCCAGCAGCCCATCCTACGAGCAGTACTTC
CASSPSYEQYF
>TRBJ1-2|TRBV28|TRBD1|NA
TGTGCCAGCAGTTTGGGGACAGGGGGGAATGGCTACACCTTC
CASSLGTGGNGYTF
>TRBJ2-1|TRBV4-2|NA|NA
TGTGCCAGCAGCCAAGGGGAAGCGGTACTACATAGTGAGCAGTTCTTC
CASSQGEAVLHSEQFF
>TRBJ1-1|TRBV30|NA|NA
TGTGCCTGGAGTGTCAGTGTTACAGGGGAAGCTTTCTTT
CAWSVSVTGEAFF
>TRBJ1-5|TRBV30|NA|NA
TGTGCCTGGAAGGGGCAAACAAATCAGCCCCAGCATTTT
CAWKGQTNQPQHF
>TRBJ1-2|TRBV7-9|TRBD1|NA
TGTGCCAGCAGCTCCTTGACAGGGACCCCTACTGGCTACACCTTC
CASSSLTGTPTGYTF
>TRBJ1-5|TRBV6-5|NA|NA
TGTGCCAGCAGTTACTGGACTGGTCAGCCCCAGCATTTT
CASSYWTGQPQHF
>TRBJ2-7|TRBV7-2|NA|NA
TGTGCCAGCAGCTTAGTGAGTGCTTACGAGCAGTACTTC
CASSLVSAYEQYF
>TRBJ1-1|TRBV19|TRBD1|NA
TGTGCCAGTAGTATTGCCGGGACAGGGAGCACTGAAGCTTTCTTT
CASSIAGTGSTEAFF
>TRBJ1-6|TRBV28|TRBD1|NA
TGTGCCAGCAGTTTAGGGGCCGGGACAGGGGATAATTCACCCCTCCACTTT
CASSLGAGTGDNSPLHF
>TRBJ2-3|TRBV2|NA|NA
TGTGCCAGCAGTGGAGGCGCAGATACGCAGTATTTT
CASSGGADTQYF
>TRBJ2-7|TRBV5-4|NA|NA
TGTGCCAGCAGCCCCACCCCGGAGAGCTCCTACGAGCAGTACTTC
CASSPTPESSYEQYF
>TRBJ2-7|TRBV11-2|NA|NA
TGTGCCAGCAGCTTTGGCAGTGCCTACGAGCAGTACTTC
CASSFGSAYEQYF
>TRBJ2-1|TRBV5-4|TRBD1|NA
TGTGCCAGCAGCCAGGGACAGGCCCTCTCAAATGAGCAGTTCTTC
CASSQGQALSNEQFF
>TRBJ2-1|TRBV5-6|NA|once
TGTGCCAGCAGCTTGTTCAGTTCTGGTGAGCAGTTCTTC
CASSLFSSGEQFF
>TRBJ2-7|TRBV4-3|TRBD2|NA
TGCGCCAGCAGCCAAGGAGTAGCGGCGGGAGGGCCCCGCGAGCAGTACTTC
CASSQGVAAGGPREQYF
>TRBJ1-3|TRBV7-9|NA|once
TGTGCCAGCAGCTCCTCTGGACAGCTAGGAAACACCATATATTTT
CASSSSGQLGNTIYF
>TRBJ1-1|TRBV18|TRBD1|NA
TGTGCCAGCTCACCACAGACAGGGGGCACTGAAGCTTTCTTT
CASSPQTGGTEAFF
>TRBJ2-7|TRBV12-5|NA|NA
TGTGCTAGTGGTTTGGCCCTAACAGGGTCAGTCTCCTACGAGCAGTACTTC
CASGLALTGSVSYEQYF
>TRBJ2-5|TRBV2|NA|NA
TGTGCCAGCAGTTCCTCGTCGGCGGGACCCACCCAAGAGACCCAGTACTTC
CASSSSSAGPTQETQYF
>TRBJ1-5|TRBV12-3/TRBV12-4|NA|NA
TGTGCCAGCGCCGCGGGTAATCAGCCCCAGCATTTT
CASAAGNQPQHF
>TRBJ1-5|TRBV28|TRBD1|NA
TGTGCCAGCAGTCCGGACAGGTCGGATACTCCGCCCCAGCATTTT
CASSPDRSDTPPQHF
>TRBJ1-1|TRBV2|NA|NA
TGTGCCAGCAGTGAATCGGGGAAAGAAGCTTTCTTT
CASSESGKEAFF
>TRBJ1-3|TRBV6-5|NA|once
TGTGCCAGCAGTTACTCACAGGTGGAAAACACCATATATTTT
CASSYSQVENTIYF
>TRBJ2-3|TRBV7-9|TRBD2|NA
TGTGCCAGCAGCCCGGGGGGGCCATTAGATACGCAGTATTTT
CASSPGGPLDTQYF
>TRBJ2-7|TRBV5-6|TRBD2|NA
TGTGCCAGCAGCTTAGGGACTAGCGGGAGAGTTTACGAGCAGTACTTC
CASSLGTSGRVYEQYF
>TRBJ2-1|TRBV5-1|TRBD1|once
TGCGCCAGCAGCTTGTATGCAGGGGGAAATGAGCAGTTCTTC
CASSLYAGGNEQFF
>TRBJ1-3|TRBV3-1/TRBV3-2|TRBD1|NA
TGTGCCAGCAGCCAAGTAGGGGGCATCGACACCATATATTTT
CASSQVGGIDTIYF
>TRBJ2-7|TRBV6-5|TRBD2|NA
TGTGCCAGCAGTTACTCGTATGGACTAGCGGGCTACGAGCAGTACTTC
CASSYSYGLAGYEQYF
>TRBJ2-7|TRBV6-1|NA|NA
TGTGCCAGCAGTGACAGGGTCTGGGAGCAGTACTTC
CASSDRVWEQYF
>TRBJ1-3|TRBV30|NA|NA
TGTGCCTGGAGTGTAATGGGAGACTCCATATATTTT
CAWSVMGDSIYF
>TRBJ1-1|TRBV7-9|NA|NA
TGTGCCAGCAGCTTAGGAGGTTTCAGGACAGAAGCTTTCTTT
CASSLGGFRTEAFF
>TRBJ1-2|TRBV4-2|NA|NA
TGTGCCAGCAGCCAAGAGTCACAGGAGCTCTATGGCTACACCTTC
CASSQESQELYGYTF
>TRBJ2-1|TRBV4-2|TRBD2|NA
TGTGCCAGCAGCCAATCCACTAGGACTAGTTCCTACAATGAGCAGTTCTTC
CASSQSTRTSSYNEQFF